Presented here are 31 T cell receptor beta chains from one specimen sequenced in a study of neoadjuvant anti-PD-1 for oral cavity cancer. The method was immunoSEQ multiplex PCR; TCRdb's version includes in-frame clones alone and lacks a portion of them. The sample shows some 7,000 clones, 74% of them seen only once. The material was PBMCs, obtained before nivolumab (anti-PD-1) treatment. The receptor set was obtained from a person aged 35-79 years with oral cavity squamous cell carcinoma.

This sequence joins TRBV19 and TRBJ1-1; D call uncertain. Germline CDR1 and CDR2: LNHDA and SQIVND (reference sequence). CDR3 length: 18 residues. The V gene lost 5 bases and the J gene lost 3 bases, with 25 bases spanning the gap. The CDR3 nucleotides are TGTGCCAGTAGTCCTACCACCGACACGCGGGTTAGGGACACTGAAGCTTTCTTT. Translating it yields CASSPTTDTRVRDTEAFF. The whole variable domain, remainder taken from reference TRBV19 and TRBJ1-1, is DGGITQSPKYLFRKEGQNVTLSCEQNLNHDAMYWYRQDPGQGLRLIYYSQIVNDFQKGDIAEGYSVSREKKESFPLTVTSAQKNPTAFYLCASSPTTDTRVRDTEAFFGQGTRLTVV.

This chain joins TRBV15 and TRBJ2-1; 7 nucleotides match TRBD2. CDR1 is LNHNV, CDR2 YYDKDF, per germline (reference sequence). Losses at the gene ends were 1 base for V and 10 bases for J; bases not matched to a gene: 4. The CDR3 has 13 residues. Here the CDR3 reads CATSRGSGPEQFF. CDR3 DNA sequence: TGTGCCACCAGCAGAGGTAGCGGGCCGGAGCAGTTCTTC. Full variable domain (outside the CDR3, taken from reference TRBV15 and TRBJ2-1): DAMVIQNPRYQVTQFGKPVTLSCSQTLNHNVMYWYQQKSSQAPKLLFHYYDKDFNNEADTPDNFQSRRPNTSFCFLDIRSPGLGDTAMYLCATSRGSGPEQFFGPGTRLTVL.

This clone appeared a few times. The chain is built from TRBV27 and TRBJ1-5; 11 positions match TRBD1. CDR3 size: 16 residues. Germline V gene sequence: CDR1 MNHEY, CDR2 SMNVEV (reference sequence). The V and J ends lost 3 bases and 6 bases, in that order; junction bases with no gene match: 7. CDR3 bases: TGTGCCAGCAGTTTCTCCGGACAGGGGGCAAGTCAGCCCCAGCATTTT. It codes for CASSFSGQGASQPQHF.

The CDR3 spells CASSLLGGAGANVLTF. CDR3 DNA: TGTGCCAGCAGCTTATTAGGGGGCGCTGGGGCCAACGTCCTGACTTTC. The genes are TRBV7-2 and TRBJ2-6; 7 nucleotides match TRBD1. The CDR3 length is 16 residues. V lost 2 bases, J lost 2 bases, and 3 bases stayed unmatched. The germline V gene has CDR1 SGHTA and CDR2 FQGNSA.

The chain joins TRBV28 to TRBJ2-7; 9 bases match TRBD2. The CDR3 length is 14 residues. Trimming took 3 bases from V and 4 from J; bases not matched to a gene: 4. From germline, CDR1 is MDHEN and CDR2 SYDVKM. The CDR3 DNA reads as TGTGCCAGCAGTTTCCCCGGACTAGCGTACGAGCAGTACTTC. Translated: CASSFPGLAYEQYF.

The V call is TRBV5-1, the J call TRBJ2-7; possibly TRBD1 for D (6 bases). The CDR3 is 15 amino acids. Deletions cut 4 bases from V and 3 bases from J, with 17 bases between. The V gene's germline CDR1 is SGHRS and CDR2 YFSETQ. The CDR3 DNA sequence: TGCGCCAGCAGCCTGGCTGGGTCAGGGGTCTACGAGCAGTACTTC. Translating gives CASSLAGSGVYEQYF.

The chain recombines TRBV6-1 with TRBJ1-1; no clear D gene. The CDR3 is 13 residues long. The germline V gene has CDR1 MNHNS and CDR2 SASEGT. V was shortened by 6 bases and J by 3 bases, with 11 bases between the two germline ends. CDR3 in DNA: TGTGCCAGCAGCAAGGAGGTGTACACTGAAGCTTTCTTT. It specifies CASSKEVYTEAFF.

This sequence joins TRBV7-2 and TRBJ2-2; D is uncertain. The CDR3 has 15 residues. CDR1 is SGHTA and CDR2 is FQGNSA in the germline V gene. The ends were cut back, 0 bases at V and 6 bases at J, with 11 bases in the middle. CDR3 sequence reads: CASSLALRVPGELFF. DNA for the CDR3: TGTGCCAGCAGCTTAGCGCTAAGGGTACCCGGGGAGCTGTTTTTT.

This clone appeared a few times. The V gene is TRBV5-6, the J gene TRBJ2-2, with D perhaps given as TRBD1 or TRBD2 (5 bases each). V lost 2 bases, J lost 3 bases, and 14 bases lay in between. Germline V gene lookup returns CDR1 SGHDT and CDR2 YYEEEE. CDR3 length equals 16 residues. The CDR3 nucleotides are TGTGCCAGCAGCTTAACCGGGACGCTGGACACCGGGGAGCTGTTTTTT. Amino acids: CASSLTGTLDTGELFF.

This chain joins TRBV6-5 and TRBJ1-2, with D perhaps TRBD1 (6 bases). Germline CDR1 reads MNHEY; CDR2 reads SVGAGI. The CDR3 totals 13 residues. V lost 7 bases and J lost 8, with 17 bases in between. In DNA, the CDR3 is TGTGCCAGCACCCACCCGGGGGCGCAGGGCTACACCTTC. It is translated as CASTHPGAQGYTF.

The J gene is TRBJ2-7, the V gene TRBV5-1, with 12 bases identical to TRBD2. V shed 4 bases and J 4 bases; nucleotides not matched to a gene: 9. The CDR3 is made up of 16 amino acids. CDR1 and CDR2 (germline): SGHRS, YFSETQ. CDR3 loop: CASSPVTSGGHYEQYF. The CDR3 DNA follows: TGCGCCAGCAGCCCAGTGACTAGCGGGGGACATTACGAGCAGTACTTC. Full variable domain (outside the CDR3, taken from reference TRBV5-1 and TRBJ2-7): KAGVTQTPRYLIKTRGQQVTLSCSPISGHRSVSWYQQTPGQGLQFLFEYFSETQRNKGNFPGRFSGRQFSNSRSEMNVSTLELGDSALYLCASSPVTSGGHYEQYFGPGTRLTVT.

This clone was found once. This chain links TRBV5-5 with TRBJ1-3, with 10 positions matching TRBD1. Germline V gene sequence: CDR1 SGHKS, CDR2 YYEKEE (reference sequence). This CDR3 has 17 amino acids. The J segment lost 3 bases and the V segment lost 2 bases, leaving 8 bases of the junction unmatched. Here the CDR3 DNA reads TGTGCCAGCAGCTTCTTCCCGGGACAGGGGTTTGGAAACACCATATATTTT. This sequence encodes CASSFFPGQGFGNTIYF.

The chain uses TRBV4-2 and TRBJ1-5, with D possibly TRBD1 on 5 matching bases. Germline V CDR1 and CDR2: LGHNA, YNFKEQ. V lost 4 bases and J 0 bases, leaving 16 bases between the germline ends. The CDR3 spans 17 residues. CDR3 amino acids: CASSPGGLGDSNQPQHF. The DNA of the CDR3 is TGTGCCAGCAGCCCCGGGGGACTTGGGGATAGCAATCAGCCCCAGCATTTT.

V is TRBV19 and J is TRBJ1-5, with 9 bases identical to TRBD1. Germline lookup yields CDR1 LNHDA and CDR2 SQIVND (reference sequence). This CDR3 contains 15 residues. Trimming took 7 bases from V and 1 from J; bases not matched to a gene: 5. CDR3 bases: TGTGCCAGTAAAACGACAGGGGGAAGCAATCAGCCCCAGCATTTT. Translated: CASKTTGGSNQPQHF.

V and J are TRBV7-2 and TRBJ2-3; D unresolved. CDR1 and CDR2 (germline): SGHTA, FQGNSA. This CDR3 region has 13 residues. V was trimmed by 1 base and J by 5 bases, leaving 7 bases between them. The CDR3 region has the DNA TGTGCCAGCAGCTTAGGGGGAATAGATACGCAGTATTTT. Amino acids: CASSLGGIDTQYF.

The chain employs TRBV5-1 and TRBJ2-5, with D possibly being TRBD1 (5 bases). The germline gives CDR1 SGHRS, CDR2 YFSETQ. The CDR3 is 13 amino acids. V was trimmed by 6 bases and J by 3 bases, leaving 12 bases between them. The DNA for the CDR3 is TGCGCCAGCATGTATCAGGGTGAAGAGACCCAGTACTTC. The encoded protein is CASMYQGEETQYF.

The rearrangement joins TRBV29-1 to TRBJ2-7; 7 nucleotides line up with TRBD1. CDR1 SQVTM and CDR2 ANQGSEA come from the germline V gene. J gave up 4 bases and V 7 bases, and 7 bases lay outside the gene matches. This CDR3 is built from 12 residues. CDR3 nucleotides: TGCAGCGCCAGACAGGGTAGTTACGAGCAGTACTTC. Its protein product is CSARQGSYEQYF.

The J gene is TRBJ2-7, the V gene TRBV6-5; 7 nucleotides match TRBD1. Germline V gene data show CDR1 as MNHEY and CDR2 as SVGAGI. The V and J ends lost 6 bases and 3 bases, in that order; junction bases with no gene match: 8. The CDR3 has 14 residues. The CDR3, as DNA: TGTGCCAGCAGCAGGGGGACAGCACTCTACGAGCAGTACTTC. Protein product: CASSRGTALYEQYF.

In nucleotides, the CDR3 is TGTGCCAGTAGTAAGGCGGCTAACTATGGCTACACCTTC. It specifies CASSKAANYGYTF. This rearrangement joins TRBV19 to TRBJ1-2, with unresolved D. V was cut by 4 bases and J by 0 bases, with 6 bases left in between. This CDR3 region has 13 residues. Germline V CDR1 and CDR2: LNHDA, SQIVND (reference sequence).

The V and J genes are TRBV19 and TRBJ1-6; 9 bases align to TRBD1. J lost 7 bases, V lost 5 bases, and 9 bases had no gene match. The CDR3 spans 16 residues. CDR1 LNHDA and CDR2 SQIVND come from the germline V gene (reference sequence). CDR3 nucleotides: TGTGCCAGTAGTGCTCCGGACAGGGGTGGCAATTCACCCCTCCACTTT. Its translation is CASSAPDRGGNSPLHF.

The chain carries TRBV2 and TRBJ1-2; D remains ambiguous. The germline V and J ends were trimmed by 2 bases and 3 bases, with 10 bases remaining between them. From germline, CDR1 is SNHLY and CDR2 FYNNEI. The CDR3 totals 14 residues. The CDR3 nucleotides are TGTGCCAGCAGTGAAAACGGGCTTCACTATGGCTACACCTTC. Its protein is CASSENGLHYGYTF.

The chain combines TRBV5-1 with TRBJ1-4; tentative D call: TRBD1 (6 bases). Germline V gene lookup returns CDR1 SGHRS and CDR2 YFSETQ. This CDR3 spans 17 amino acids. Deletions cut 0 bases from V and 6 bases from J, with 18 bases between. CDR3 bases: TGCGCCAGCAGCTTGGGACACACGGGGGGCGCGTATGAAAAACTGTTTTTT. It yields the protein CASSLGHTGGAYEKLFF.

The chain couples TRBV27 to TRBJ2-7; 7 nucleotides line up with TRBD1. The CDR3 has 14 residues. The germline gives CDR1 MNHEY, CDR2 SMNVEV (reference sequence). Trimming at V came to 5 bases and at J to 0 bases, leaving 4 bases not matched to a gene. The CDR3 region is CASSLDRSSYEQYF. The CDR3 DNA follows: TGTGCCAGCAGTCTGGACAGGAGCTCCTACGAGCAGTACTTC.

The chain combines TRBV28 with TRBJ1-2; 7 nucleotides line up with TRBD1. CDR3 length: 16 residues. V lost 8 bases and J lost 1; bases outside the gene matches: 13. CDR1 MDHEN and CDR2 SYDVKM come from the germline V gene. CDR3 bases: TGTGCCAGCCAAGCAGGGGGGAGAGGGTTTAACTATGGCTACACCTTC. Translating it yields CASQAGGRGFNYGYTF.

The V call is TRBV10-1, the J call TRBJ1-1; D perhaps matches TRBD1 (6 bases). Per germline, CDR1 WNHNN and CDR2 SYGVQD (reference sequence). V lost 7 bases to trimming and J lost 10 bases, with 16 bases between them. The CDR3 has 12 residues. CDR3 region: CASKEGGRVAFF. DNA for the CDR3: TGCGCCAGCAAAGAAGGGGGACGGGTAGCTTTCTTT.

The V call is TRBV5-6, the J call TRBJ2-3; perhaps TRBD2 as D (5 bases). Germline CDR1 is SGHDT and CDR2 is YYEEEE. Deletions cut 1 base from V and 1 base from J, with 13 bases between. This CDR3 spans 16 amino acids. The CDR3 spells CASSLSTGWGTDTQYF. CDR3 coding DNA: TGTGCCAGCAGCTTGTCAACGGGGTGGGGCACAGATACGCAGTATTTT.

V usage is TRBV28 and J usage is TRBJ1-5, with 10 bases aligning to TRBD1. The V segment lost 3 bases and the J segment 0 bases; nucleotides outside the gene matches: 5. The CDR3 has 17 amino acids. Germline lookup yields CDR1 MDHEN and CDR2 SYDVKM. The CDR3 nucleotides read TGTGCCAGCAGTTTCCGGACAGGGGGATATAGCAATCAGCCCCAGCATTTT. This encodes CASSFRTGGYSNQPQHF.

There are a few counts of this clone. The CDR3: CASSYESGVNYGYTF. The CDR3 nucleotides read TGTGCCAGCAGTTACGAGTCAGGGGTGAACTATGGCTACACCTTC. This rearrangement joins TRBV6-6 to TRBJ1-2; the D gene is possibly TRBD1 (6 bases). The V gene's germline CDR1 is MNHNY and CDR2 SVGAGI (reference sequence). The V gene lost 2 bases and the J gene lost 2 bases, with 12 bases spanning the gap. The CDR3 is 15 amino acids.

This clone was recorded a few times. The chain recombines TRBV4-1 with TRBJ1-4; possible D gene TRBD1, 5 bases. The CDR3 totals 16 residues. V was pared by 1 base and J by 4 bases, with 13 bases between. Germline CDR1 and CDR2: MGHRA and YSYEKL. CDR3: CASSQGLQAINEKLFF. In nucleotides, the CDR3 is TGCGCCAGCAGCCAAGGTCTACAGGCGATTAATGAAAAACTGTTTTTT.

The gene calls are TRBV28 and TRBJ1-1; 10 positions match TRBD1. CDR1 and CDR2 from the germline V gene are MDHEN and SYDVKM. This CDR3 spans 16 amino acids. The trim removed 1 base at V and 7 bases at J, leaving 9 bases unmatched. CDR3 sequence (DNA): TGTGCCAGCAGTTTATACAGGGACAGGGGTCCCGGTGAAGCTTTCTTT. Its protein product is CASSLYRDRGPGEAFF.

This clone was counted a few times. The chain links TRBV6-1 to TRBJ1-1, with a weak D call TRBD1 (5 bases). Germline CDR1 MNHNS, CDR2 SASEGT. V lost 0 bases, J lost 3 bases, and 14 bases lay in between. The CDR3 is 16 residues long. CDR3 residues: CASSEALGQPYTEAFF. CDR3 bases: TGTGCCAGCAGTGAAGCGCTTGGACAACCTTACACTGAAGCTTTCTTT.